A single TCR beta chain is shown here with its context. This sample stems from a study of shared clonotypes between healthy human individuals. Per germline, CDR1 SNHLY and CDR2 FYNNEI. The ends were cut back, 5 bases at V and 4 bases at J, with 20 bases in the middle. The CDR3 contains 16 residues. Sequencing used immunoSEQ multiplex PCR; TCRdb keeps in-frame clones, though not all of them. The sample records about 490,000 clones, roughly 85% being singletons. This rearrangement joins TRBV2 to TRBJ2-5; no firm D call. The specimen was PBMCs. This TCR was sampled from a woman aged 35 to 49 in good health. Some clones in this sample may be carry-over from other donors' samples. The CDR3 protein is CASSLTDQGMLETQYF. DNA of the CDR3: TGTGCCAGCAGTCTGACCGACCAAGGGATGTTAGAGACCCAGTACTTC. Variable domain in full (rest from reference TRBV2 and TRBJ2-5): EPEVTQTPSHQVTQMGQEVILRCVPISNHLYFYWYRQILGQKVEFLVSFYNNEISEKSEIFDDQFSVERPDGSNFTLKIRSTKLEDSAMYFCASSLTDQGMLETQYFGPGTRLLVL.